This TCR beta chain was documented in a study of cytomegalovirus exposure and HLA in healthy donors. Trimming shortened V by 3 bases and J by 0 bases, and 10 bases separated the two germline ends. The CDR3 has 15 amino acids. Germline CDR1 reads MGHDK; CDR2 reads SYGVNS. Only in-frame clones appear in the TCRdb table, and some are missing; sequencing was by immunoSEQ multiplex PCR. The sample holds over 100,000 clones; approximately 87% are singletons and the top ten take nearly 6.5%. The specimen was PBMCs. This chain connects TRBV25-1 to TRBJ2-3, with a weak D call TRBD2 (6 bases). The sequence came from a woman aged 18-29 years in good health and CMV-seropositive. CDR3 residues: CASSDYRGSTDTQYF. Here the CDR3 DNA reads TGTGCCAGCAGTGATTACCGGGGGAGCACAGATACGCAGTATTTT.